Shown below are 28 T cell receptor beta chains from a single sample sequenced in a study of CD8 T cells in ankylosing spondylitis. Notes on the study in general: It appeared that ankylosing spondylitis blood was characterized by a TCR beta motif of 8 or 9 highly homologous variants.

These receptors' antigens are unknown. TCRdb re-derived calls from the 5' RACE reads in MiXCR, one entry per CDR3 protein. This sample has approximately 520,000 distinct CDR3 sequences, with less than 6% found just once. Source material: blood, either unsorted or a sorted T cell fraction (not recorded which). The receptors stem from a male donor with ankylosing spondylitis.

As to this clonotype: A read error may account for a junction end that differs from germline. This rearrangement joins TRBV7-8 to TRBJ2-5; weak D call: TRBD2 (5 bases). Germline CDR1 reads SGHVS; CDR2 reads FQNEAQ. The CDR3 runs to 13 residues. CDR3 amino acids: CASSLGLQETQCF. The DNA for the CDR3 is TGTGCCAGCAGCTTAGGACTACAAGAGACCCAGTGCTTC.

With respect to this clonotype: One base away lies a much larger clone, so this may be a sequencing read error. The rearrangement joins TRBV20-1 to TRBJ2-7; D is uncertain. The V end lost 5 bases, the J end lost 4 bases, and 24 bases lay between the germline ends. Germline V gene sequence: CDR1 DFQATT, CDR2 SNEGSKA (reference sequence). The CDR3 covers 16 residues. The CDR3 nucleotides are TGCAGTGCTCACTGCCTGGAGTCCCAAGTAACGTACGAGCAGTACTTC. It translates to CSAHCLESQVTYEQYF.

Ten or more counts support this clonotype. The chain is built from TRBV4-3 and TRBJ1-3; D gene ambiguous. V lost 4 bases to trimming and J lost 7 bases, with 17 bases between them. The CDR3 has 15 amino acids. Per the germline V gene, CDR1 is LGHNA and CDR2 is YSLEER. The CDR3 DNA reads as TGCGCCAGCAGCCCAACGATCAGTTATCGGAACACCATATATTTT. Its protein product is CASSPTISYRNTIYF.

This clonotype was recorded at least ten times. Mismatch with germline at one junction end may stem from a read error. The CDR3 loop reads CVSRRDRASNQPQHF. DNA of the CDR3: TGTGTCAGCCGGCGGGACAGGGCGTCCAATCAGCCCCAGCATTTT. The chain joins TRBV6-1 to TRBJ1-5, with 9 bases that match TRBD1. Germline CDR1 reads MNHNS; CDR2 reads SASEGT. There are 15 residues in the CDR3.

In this sample, this clonotype turned up many times. The chain links TRBV29-1 to TRBJ2-5; no reliable D call. The CDR3 runs to 13 residues. Germline V gene data show CDR1 as SQVTM and CDR2 as ANQGSEA. V gave up 0 bases and J gave up 1 base, with 6 bases separating them. The CDR3 reads CSVEEGSQETQYF. The CDR3 nucleotides read TGCAGCGTTGAAGAGGGCAGCCAAGAGACCCAGTACTTC. The entire variable domain, with the rest obtained from reference TRBV29-1 and TRBJ2-5, is as follows: SAVISQKPSRDICQRGTSLTIQCQVDSQVTMMFWYRQQPGQSLTLIATANQGSEATYESGFVIDKFPISRPNLTFSTLTVSNMSPEDSSIYLCSVEEGSQETQYFGPGTRLLVL.

DNA for the CDR3: TGTGCCAGCAGCCCTCTGGGGTGGCTAGCGGGAGCAGATACGCAGTATTTT. It yields the protein CASSPLGWLAGADTQYF. The chain uses TRBV12-3 or TRBV12-4 and TRBJ2-3; 10 bases line up with TRBD2. J gave up 4 bases and V 6 bases, and 13 bases lay outside the gene matches. There are 17 residues in the CDR3.

This clonotype was seen many times. The chain employs TRBV4-2 and TRBJ1-1, with D unclear. The CDR3 length is 16 residues. Between the trimmed V and J ends, which lost 1 base and 6 bases, there was a span of 18 bases. Germline assignment: CDR1 LGHNA and CDR2 YNFKEQ. CDR3 bases: TGTGCCAGCAGCCAAGTTTCCCGACCTGGATTCGCTGAAGCTTTCTTT. This sequence encodes CASSQVSRPGFAEAFF.

Many counts were recorded for this clonotype. A read error may account for a junction end that differs from germline. V usage is TRBV7-9 and J usage is TRBJ2-1; D call uncertain. The CDR3 totals 11 residues. The germline CDR1 and CDR2 sequences are SEHNR and FQNEAQ (reference sequence). The CDR3 spells CASSLEGLLLF. DNA of the CDR3: TGTGCCAGCAGCTTAGAAGGGCTACTCCTTTTC.

This clonotype was detected many times. This rearrangement joins TRBV12-3 or TRBV12-4 to TRBJ2-1; D gene uncertain. This CDR3 has 15 amino acids. Trimming removed 1 base at V and 0 bases at J, with 7 bases between. CDR3 in DNA: TGTGCCAGCAGTTTAGGTGCCGACTCCTACAATGAGCAGTTCTTC. This encodes CASSLGADSYNEQFF.

This clonotype was seen at least ten times. The V gene is TRBV7-2, the J gene TRBJ2-7, with TRBD2 identical over 10 bases. J was trimmed by 5 bases and V by 5 bases; bases with no gene match: 12. CDR3 length: 16 amino acids. Looked up from germline, CDR1 is SGHTA and CDR2 is FQGNSA. The CDR3 sequence: CASSDLASGGINEQYF. CDR3 DNA sequence: TGTGCCAGCAGCGACTTAGCTAGCGGGGGTATAAACGAGCAGTACTTC.

This clonotype came up many times. The V gene is TRBV29-1, the J gene TRBJ1-6; 7 bases match TRBD1. The CDR3 contains 14 residues. V trimming: 5 bases; J trimming: 7 bases; junction bases outside the gene matches: 8. Germline V CDR1 and CDR2: SQVTM, ANQGSEA. This CDR3 is CSVRLGGMNSPLHF. In nucleotides, the CDR3 is TGCAGCGTTCGTTTAGGGGGCATGAATTCACCCCTCCACTTT.

The chain links TRBV20-1 to TRBJ1-2; D is unclear. Trimming left V 5 bases short and J 3 bases short, with 22 bases between. Germline CDR1 reads DFQATT; CDR2 reads SNEGSKA (reference sequence). There are 16 residues in the CDR3. The CDR3 DNA is TGCAGTGCTTCCAAGGCCCAGAGCCTTTCCCACTATGGCTACACCTTC. Its translation is CSASKAQSLSHYGYTF.

This clonotype came up many times. The J gene is TRBJ1-1, the V gene TRBV5-1; 11 bases line up with TRBD1. This CDR3 has 15 residues. V dropped 7 bases and J dropped 1; count of bases not matched to a gene: 6. Germline-derived CDR1 and CDR2 are SGHRS and YFSETQ. CDR3 residues: CASFPGQGGNTEAFF. DNA for the CDR3: TGCGCCAGCTTCCCGGGACAGGGGGGGAACACTGAAGCTTTCTTT.

The V and J genes are TRBV7-9 and TRBJ2-5; D is possibly TRBD2 (6 bases). This CDR3 spans 16 amino acids. V lost 0 bases, J lost 9 bases, and 20 bases lay in between. Germline-derived CDR1 and CDR2 are SEHNR and FQNEAQ (reference sequence). CDR3 in DNA: TGTGCCAGCAGCTTAGCGGCAGGAACAGGCGGCGGGGCCCAGTACTTC. Protein: CASSLAAGTGGGAQYF.

There are a few counts of this clonotype. V gene TRBV7-2 combines with J gene TRBJ2-1; 7 bases are shared with TRBD2. Trimming cost V 2 bases and J 1 base; bases outside gene matches: 2. Germline CDR1 and CDR2: SGHTA and FQGNSA. This CDR3 region has 15 residues. The CDR3 DNA reads as TGTGCCAGCAGCTTATTTAGCGGGTCCTACAATGAGCAGTTCTTC. This codes for CASSLFSGSYNEQFF.

The V call is TRBV4-2, the J call TRBJ2-5; tentatively, D is TRBD1 (5 bases). The V end lost 1 base, the J end lost 2 bases, and 17 bases lay between the germline ends. This CDR3 contains 17 residues. Germline values: CDR1 LGHNA, CDR2 YNFKEQ. Here the CDR3 reads CASSQVFAGPAQETQYF. CDR3 sequence (DNA): TGTGCCAGCAGCCAAGTATTTGCAGGGCCCGCTCAAGAGACCCAGTACTTC.

Many counts were recorded for this clonotype. This sequence joins TRBV7-6 and TRBJ2-1; 8 positions agree with TRBD2. From germline, CDR1 is SGHVS and CDR2 FNYEAQ. This CDR3 has 18 amino acids. The trim removed 3 bases at V and 2 bases at J, leaving 12 bases unmatched. CDR3 DNA: TGTGCCAGCAGCTTGCTAGTTGACGGGGGGGCCCCCTACAATGAGCAGTTCTTC. This codes for CASSLLVDGGAPYNEQFF.

At least ten counts were recorded for this clonotype. V usage is TRBV4-2 and J usage is TRBJ2-7; tentatively, D is TRBD2 (5 bases). CDR1 is LGHNA, CDR2 YNFKEQ, per germline. The CDR3 is 14 residues long. The V and J ends lost 3 bases and 4 bases respectively, with 13 bases between them. The CDR3 DNA follows: TGTGCCAGCAGCCAGGACCGGGGTTCTTACGAGCAGTACTTC. This translates into CASSQDRGSYEQYF.

The sample holds many counts of this clonotype. CDR3 coding DNA: TGTGCAATCAGGGCGAGGGTGTTGAACACTGAAGCTTTCTTT. The encoded protein is CAIRARVLNTEAFF. The chain joins TRBV28 to TRBJ1-1; D is possibly TRBD1 (5 bases). The CDR3 has 14 amino acids. Per germline, CDR1 MDHEN and CDR2 SYDVKM.

The sample holds many counts of this clonotype. The chain uses TRBV10-3 and TRBJ1-2, with D hard to call. Trimming shortened V by 0 bases and J by 4 bases, and 9 bases separated the two germline ends. The CDR3 runs 14 residues. Germline V CDR1 and CDR2: ENHRY, SYGVKD. In DNA, the CDR3 is TGTGCCATCAGTGAGTCTTTAGAATTCTATGGCTACACCTTC. Translation gives CAISESLEFYGYTF.

In this sample, this clonotype turned up many times. The chain is built from TRBV7-9 and TRBJ1-4; D unresolved. V shed 5 bases and J shed 5 bases, with 15 bases lying between them. The length of the CDR3 is 15 residues. Germline V gene data show CDR1 as SEHNR and CDR2 as FQNEAQ (reference sequence). The CDR3 DNA is TGTGCCAGCAGCCCCCTTTGGGATTTAAATGAAAAACTGTTTTTT. Amino acids: CASSPLWDLNEKLFF.

In its sample, this clonotype was seen many times. The chain carries TRBV5-1 and TRBJ1-1; TRBD1 might be the D (6 bases). This CDR3 is 15 amino acids long. The V and J ends lost 0 bases and 1 base respectively, with 10 bases between them. Germline V CDR1 and CDR2: SGHRS, YFSETQ. The CDR3 DNA sequence: TGCGCCAGCAGCTTGGCATGGGACAAGAACACTGAAGCTTTCTTT. It translates to CASSLAWDKNTEAFF.

This clonotype was seen many times. The V gene is TRBV20-1, the J gene TRBJ1-5; D remains ambiguous. The germline V gene encodes CDR1 DFQATT and CDR2 SNEGSKA (reference sequence). The ends were cut back, 6 bases at V and 3 bases at J, with 12 bases in the middle. The CDR3 runs to 13 residues. The CDR3 sequence: CSAPGIPNQPQHF. The CDR3 region has the DNA TGCAGTGCACCCGGGATTCCCAATCAGCCCCAGCATTTT.

As for this clonotype: This could be a read error, since a much larger clone is one nucleotide away. The chain couples TRBV6-5 to TRBJ1-5; D may be TRBD1 (6 bases). CDR3 size: 14 residues. CDR1 MNHEY and CDR2 SVGAGI come from the germline V gene. V was shortened by 0 bases and J by 8 bases, with 11 bases between the two germline ends. CDR3: CASSYSQRGKPQHF. CDR3 bases: TGTGCCAGCAGTTACTCGCAAAGGGGGAAGCCCCAGCATTTT.

In this sample, this clonotype turned up many times. The chain carries TRBV20-1 and TRBJ1-5; D is unresolved. Germline V lookup: CDR1 DFQATT, CDR2 SNEGSKA (reference sequence). The CDR3 totals 14 residues. V lost 2 bases and J lost 5, with 13 bases in between. The CDR3 is CSARPGFGDQPQHF. The CDR3 bases are TGCAGTGCTAGACCCGGGTTCGGGGATCAGCCCCAGCATTTT.

Note on this clonotype: A much more abundant neighbour one base away suggests this may be a read error. J is TRBJ2-7 and V is TRBV5-1; possibly TRBD1 or TRBD2 for D (6 bases each). Germline-derived CDR1 and CDR2 are SGHRS and YFSETQ. The CDR3 has 14 amino acids. The germline V and J ends were trimmed by 3 bases and 5 bases, with 15 bases remaining between them. CDR3 nucleotide sequence: TGCGCCAGCAGCTGGGGGGCAGGGTTCAACGAGCAGTACTTC. This encodes CASSWGAGFNEQYF. Filled out from reference TRBV5-1 and TRBJ2-7, the complete variable domain reads KAGVTQTPRYLIKTRGQQVTLSCSPISGHRSVSWYQQTPGQGLQFLFEYFSETQRNKGNFPGRFSGRQFSNSRSEMNVSTLELGDSALYLCASSWGAGFNEQYFGPGTRLTVT.

This clonotype appeared many times. This chain connects TRBV20-1 to TRBJ2-7; the D is unclear. This CDR3 is 12 amino acids long. Germline V lookup: CDR1 DFQATT, CDR2 SNEGSKA (reference sequence). V was cut by 6 bases and J by 7 bases, with 16 bases left in between. The CDR3 DNA is TGCAGTGCCCTTGGAGCCGTTAGAGAGCAGTACTTC. Protein product: CSALGAVREQYF.

This clonotype was picked up a small number of times. This chain connects TRBV3-1 to TRBJ1-1; no clear D gene. The germline V gene has CDR1 LGHDT and CDR2 YNNKEL (reference sequence). CDR3 length: 14 amino acids. The ends were cut back, 4 bases at V and 5 bases at J, with 14 bases in the middle. DNA for the CDR3: TGTGCCAGCAGCCCCGCCCCTCAAGAGACTGAAGCTTTCTTT. This translates into CASSPAPQETEAFF.